The 9 T cell receptor beta chains in this list originate from one sample, sequenced in a study of T cell changes during pregnancy in multiple sclerosis. TCRdb's copy holds only in-frame clones and misses some; the assay was immunoSEQ multiplex PCR. The repertoire has over 45,000 clones, roughly 92% of them found once; the top ten carry 2.8%. Material: peripheral blood, obtained in the third trimester of pregnancy. Source of these receptors: a female donor in good health, enrolled as a control in a pregnancy study.

The chain carries TRBV7-9 and TRBJ1-2; 8 bases fit TRBD1. J was trimmed by 2 bases and V by 3 bases; bases with no gene match: 5. The germline CDR1 and CDR2 sequences are SEHNR and FQNEAQ (reference sequence). The CDR3 sequence is 15 residues long. The CDR3: CASSFLDRDNYGYTF. The CDR3 DNA sequence: TGTGCCAGCAGCTTCTTGGACAGGGACAACTATGGCTACACCTTC.

CDR3 sequence: CASSIRLGTGELFF. Here the CDR3 DNA reads TGTGCCAGTAGTATCCGACTTGGCACCGGGGAGCTGTTTTTT. V gene TRBV19 combines with J gene TRBJ2-2; D call uncertain. The CDR3 is made up of 14 amino acids. Trimming took 3 bases from V and 4 from J, leaving 9 bases between them. Germline V gene data show CDR1 as LNHDA and CDR2 as SQIVND (reference sequence).

The V and J genes are TRBV7-9 and TRBJ1-2; D is uncertain. The V end was cut by 4 bases, the J end by 1 base, with 19 bases between. The CDR3 contains 17 residues. The germline gives CDR1 SEHNR, CDR2 FQNEAQ (reference sequence). CDR3 nucleotides: TGTGCCAGCAGCTCTTCGGGGAAGCCGCCTTATAACTATGGCTACACCTTC. It yields the protein CASSSSGKPPYNYGYTF.

This clone was observed a handful of times. The chain recombines TRBV5-6 with TRBJ2-7; 10 bases align to TRBD1. Trimming cost V 3 bases and J 7 bases; bases outside gene matches: 4. This CDR3 is built from 13 residues. In germline, CDR1 is SGHDT, CDR2 YYEEEE. The CDR3 sequence: CASSWTGGEEQYF. CDR3 coding DNA: TGTGCCAGCAGCTGGACAGGGGGGGAGGAGCAGTACTTC.

This sequence joins TRBV5-1 and TRBJ2-3, with 12 bases fitting TRBD2. J was trimmed by 0 bases and V by 4 bases; bases with no gene match: 6. Germline assignment: CDR1 SGHRS and CDR2 YFSETQ. The CDR3 contains 17 residues. In DNA form, the CDR3 reads TGCGCCAGCAGCCTGCGGACTAGCGGGGTTAGCACAGATACGCAGTATTTT. It translates to CASSLRTSGVSTDTQYF.

The V gene is TRBV27, the J gene TRBJ1-2, with TRBD1 identical over 10 bases. V dropped 3 bases and J dropped 5; count of bases not matched to a gene: 3. Per germline, CDR1 MNHEY and CDR2 SMNVEV (reference sequence). The CDR3 has 14 residues. The CDR3 protein is CASSLTGGVYGYTF. The CDR3 DNA reads TGTGCCAGCAGTTTGACAGGGGGCGTGTATGGCTACACCTTC.

This chain joins TRBV4-2 and TRBJ2-3; TRBD2 aligns across 9 bases. CDR1 is LGHNA and CDR2 is YNFKEQ in the germline V gene. This CDR3 contains 15 residues. Trimming removed 0 bases from V and 4 bases from J; junction bases left unmatched: 2. CDR3 amino acids: CASSQDAGGPDTQYF. The CDR3 nucleotides read TGTGCCAGCAGCCAAGATGCGGGAGGGCCAGATACGCAGTATTTT.

The V and J genes are TRBV7-2 and TRBJ2-1; 11 bases agree with TRBD2. The length of the CDR3 is 16 residues. The V gene's germline CDR1 is SGHTA and CDR2 FQGNSA. V lost 4 bases, J lost 6 bases, and 8 bases stayed unmatched. The CDR3, as DNA: TGTGCCAGCAGCTCCATTACTAGCGGGAGACTCAATGAGCAGTTCTTC. It yields the protein CASSSITSGRLNEQFF.

The chain carries TRBV30 and TRBJ2-5; D is perhaps TRBD1 (5 bases). The CDR3 covers 12 residues. Trimming took off 3 bases at V and 5 bases at J, with 10 bases between the two ends. In germline, CDR1 is GTSNPN, CDR2 SVGIG (reference sequence). This chain's CDR3 is CAWRGVGETQYF. CDR3 sequence (DNA): TGTGCCTGGAGAGGGGTAGGTGAGACCCAGTACTTC.